The entry below gives a single TCR beta chain sequence along with its context. The CDR3 covers 16 residues. V was cut by 0 bases and J by 5 bases, with 15 bases left in between. Germline values: CDR1 SGHDT, CDR2 YYEEEE. This sample was taken from a study of blood T cell repertoires in COVID-19. Some clones are missing from TCRdb's copy, which holds only in-frame ones; the method was immunoSEQ multiplex PCR. The table records a few hundred thousand clones, around 92% of them present only once. The chain couples TRBV5-6 to TRBJ2-1; tentative D call: TRBD1 (5 bases). The sequence was collected from a woman in her 30s with COVID-19, enrolled during active disease. Sequencing input: peripheral blood. This CDR3 is CASSLEATDHNNEQFF. CDR3 bases: TGTGCCAGCAGCTTGGAAGCGACAGATCATAACAATGAGCAGTTCTTC.